This note documents a single TCR beta chain sequence. In its sample, this clonotype was seen many times. Its recognized antigen is unknown. No per-base quality is available; no much larger clone lies one base away. Every donor was a healthy Caucasian. The twin cohort comprised three pairs of female monozygotic twins, all aged roughly 18 to 30 years. Peripheral blood mononuclear cells were used as the source from which RNA for TCR libraries was isolated. To prepare the library, 5' RACE was applied. TCRdb shows the sequencer as Illumina HiSeq 2000. Template switching introduced a universal primer binding site; the final cDNA contained a unique molecular identifier, enabling accurate counting of TCR cDNA molecules. First-strand cDNA for TCR alpha and beta chains was synthesized from specific primers in the conserved constant-segment region. To control for contamination, every cDNA library was double barcoded, receiving both a SMART-Mk sample barcode and Illumina barcodes. Two successive PCR steps introduced TruSeq adapter sequences along with Illumina sample barcodes. TCR alpha and beta cDNA libraries were sequenced on the Illumina HiSeq platform with custom primers. Processing in the source paper ran as follows. Unique molecular identifiers were extracted from raw reads with MiGEC, and CDR3 positions were determined with MiXCR. Recombination models were inferred per individual with the repgenHMM and IGoR tools using an EM algorithm. Shared clonotype analysis was performed with the tcR package in R, normalizing sharing by the product of cloneset sizes. Out-of-frame nonproductive sequences were analyzed to study raw recombination free of thymic and clonal selection effects. TCRdb's own reprocessing of the public reads used fastp at Q25 and MiXCR and kept productive beta chains. All rows with the same CDR3 protein become a single entry with the most common DNA and genes. What appears here as the V and J calls and clone size reflects TCRdb's work, not the paper's. Within this sample are around 690,000 distinct CDR3 sequences, with 21% of them counted one time only. The ten largest clonotypes hold 4.3% of the sample.

The data stem from a study of identical twins (TCRdb year 2016). General notes on the study: The study deep-sequenced TCR alpha and beta repertoires from monozygotic twins, unrelated adults of various ages and cord blood to test whether fetal clonotypes persist. Replicate twin experiments were performed at different times using different library preparation protocols to rule out contamination. The paper as a whole reports these results and caveats: Compared with coincidental sharing between unrelated individuals, out-of-frame TCR alpha sequences shared between twins had an excess of sequences with low generation probability. In monozygotic twins, out-of-frame TCR alpha sharing was systematically underestimated by recombination models, although the models agreed with sharing between unrelated individuals. Abundant cord blood beta clonotypes carried fewer insertions; young adult naive repertoires showed a weaker similar trend, while memory repertoires showed none. Because the same donors could not be followed over many years, the conclusions depended on cross-sectional statistical analysis. The excess sharing between twins in beta out-of-frame sequences was weaker because fewer shared sequences reduced the signal-to-noise ratio. Invariant T cells such as MAIT and iNKT could partly confound zero-insertion analyses, although diverse VJ usage argued against such confounding for most clonotypes.

The CDR3 numbers 12 residues from cysteine through phenylalanine. Just CDR3 DNA is preserved here, 36 bases in frame from base 1. A distance of 17 bases separates the germline ends of V and J, which lose 5 bases and 15 bases respectively. This sample was shared with a second study, whose subject was T cells expressing NK-cell markers. From the second report: TCR beta-chain repertoires were profiled in sorted CD3+CD56+NKG2C+, CD3+CD56+NKG2C- and CD3+CD56-NKG2C+ T-cell subsets from roughly eight donors. Of the eight sequenced donors, seven were found to be HCMV-seropositive and one was found to be HCMV-seronegative. In several experiments an anti-gammadeltaTCR antibody was added to restrict sorting to alphabetaTCR-expressing T cells. For roughly 6 donors, the dominant CD3+CD56+NKG2C+ clonotypes were among the top 10 CD8+ clonotypes and accounted for about 1.0-8% of CD8+ T cells. Those dominant clonotypes were again the most abundant among CD3+CD56-NKG2C+ cells in a few donors, at 28.3-60.1%. Whether the expanded NKG2C-expressing T cell clones were specific for HCMV antigens remained unclear. All eight donors whose samples were sequenced were randomly selected healthy volunteers, three of them men and five women. HCMV serostatus was determined by detecting HCMV-specific IgG in serum with a commercial ELISA kit. For about six donors, bulk peripheral blood T-cell repertoires were additionally sequenced from unsorted PBMC. Reads were demultiplexed and grouped by UMI with MIGEC, and clonotypes were assembled and quantified with MiTCR. To remove erroneous sequences, TCR cDNA sequences were retained only when supported by two or more reads. The tcR package was used for downstream repertoire analysis, with clonotypes matched between fractions based on CDR3 nucleotide sequence plus V segment. VDJmatch was used to annotate antigen specificity against VDJdb, with one amino acid substitution allowed in CDR3.

The receptor comes from a woman aged 18-35 years in good health. The rearrangement combines TRBV12-3 or TRBV12-4 with TRBJ1-5; the best D guess is TRBD1, with 5 bases matching. The sequenced material came from PBMCs. The DNA reads as follows: TGTGCCAGCAGTCCGGGGGTCTCGCCGTGGCATTTT. Translated, it gives CASSPGVSPWHF.